The 26 T cell receptor beta chains in this list originate from one sample, sequenced in a study of cytomegalovirus exposure and HLA in healthy donors. 13 Jbeta primers and 60 Vbeta primers were used for the PCR. The data were produced by immunoSEQ multiplex PCR, yet TCRdb's version contains in-frame clones alone and is incomplete. The table lists roughly 130,000 clones, 80% of them singletons, with approximately 1.2% in the top ten. Sequencing used PBMCs. The receptors shown here come from a male donor in good health and CMV-seropositive.

The DNA for the CDR3 is TGTGCCAGCAGTTCAGGCCCTGCTAACTATGGCTACACCTTC. It yields the protein CASSSGPANYGYTF. The chain recombines TRBV6-5 with TRBJ1-2; D remains unclear. The CDR3 covers 14 residues. The germline V and J ends were trimmed by 4 bases and 0 bases, with 9 bases remaining between them. CDR1 and CDR2 from the germline V gene are MNHEY and SVGAGI.

The chain uses TRBV7-9 and TRBJ1-2; 9 positions match TRBD1. This CDR3 comprises 15 residues. Germline CDR1 is SEHNR and CDR2 is FQNEAQ (reference sequence). Trimming removed 5 bases from V and 6 bases from J; junction bases left unmatched: 10. CDR3 DNA: TGTGCCAGCAGCCCACCACGAACAGGGGGCAATGGCTACACCTTC. It yields the protein CASSPPRTGGNGYTF.

The rearrangement uses TRBV7-9 and TRBJ2-3, with TRBD2 matching 12 bases. The germline V gene encodes CDR1 SEHNR and CDR2 FQNEAQ (reference sequence). V lost 3 bases, J lost 2 bases, and 3 bases stayed unmatched. The CDR3 sequence is 16 residues long. DNA of the CDR3: TGTGCCAGCAGCTTGACTAGCGGGGGATACACAGATACGCAGTATTTT. It is translated as CASSLTSGGYTDTQYF.

The V gene is TRBV6-1, the J gene TRBJ1-1; D is uncertain. This CDR3 contains 16 residues. The germline V and J ends were trimmed by 0 bases and 4 bases, with 15 bases remaining between them. Germline loops: CDR1 MNHNS, CDR2 SASEGT. CDR3 protein: CASSEALYGMGTEAFF. The CDR3 DNA follows: TGTGCCAGCAGTGAAGCGCTTTACGGGATGGGCACTGAAGCTTTCTTT.

The V gene is TRBV19, the J gene TRBJ2-5; D gene uncertain. The CDR3 runs 15 residues. V lost 4 bases and J 4 bases, leaving 16 bases between the germline ends. The V gene's germline CDR1 is LNHDA and CDR2 SQIVND (reference sequence). The CDR3 DNA reads TGTGCCAGTAGTAGGTTCTCCGCGGTTGGAGAGACCCAGTACTTC. Protein product: CASSRFSAVGETQYF.

The V call is TRBV7-9, the J call TRBJ1-6, with TRBD1 matching over 10 bases. The trim removed 8 bases at V and 9 bases at J, leaving 7 bases unmatched. CDR3 length: 14 residues. CDR1 and CDR2 (germline): SEHNR, FQNEAQ (reference sequence). CDR3 coding DNA: TGTGCCAGCTCCGACCGGGACAGGGGTTCACCCCTCCACTTT. It yields the protein CASSDRDRGSPLHF.

The chain employs TRBV9 and TRBJ2-5; no definite D call. The CDR3 loop spans 14 amino acids. Per the germline V gene, CDR1 is SGDLS and CDR2 is YYNGEE. V dropped 0 bases and J dropped 5 bases, with 11 bases sitting between them. The CDR3 loop reads CASSVGPLEETQYF. CDR3 in DNA: TGTGCCAGCAGCGTAGGCCCCTTGGAGGAGACCCAGTACTTC.

This clone was observed once. The chain has TRBV19 and TRBJ1-2; 8 bases are a match to TRBD1. The V gene end was trimmed by 9 bases and the J gene end by 8 bases; junction bases not matched to a gene: 8. This CDR3 has 12 residues. In germline, CDR1 is LNHDA, CDR2 SQIVND (reference sequence). The CDR3 reads CASRTGRRGYTF. The DNA of the CDR3 is TGTGCCAGCCGGACAGGGCGGAGAGGCTACACCTTC.

V is TRBV11-2 and J is TRBJ2-1; D is perhaps TRBD1 (5 bases). The CDR3 loop spans 15 amino acids. Germline loops: CDR1 SGHAT, CDR2 FQNNGV. Trimming left V 1 base short and J 4 bases short, with 11 bases between. In nucleotides, the CDR3 is TGTGCCAGCAGCTTAGGACAGAACGAATACAATGAGCAGTTCTTC. Protein product: CASSLGQNEYNEQFF.

The chain joins TRBV6-5 to TRBJ1-5; 8 bases agree with TRBD1. Germline V gene sequence: CDR1 MNHEY, CDR2 SVGAGI. Trimming removed 6 bases from V and 4 bases from J; junction bases left unmatched: 5. CDR3 length equals 14 residues. The CDR3 nucleotides are TGTGCCAGCAGGACTACAGGGGGAAATCAGCCCCAGCATTTT. It specifies CASRTTGGNQPQHF.

The table lists this clone with a count of one. V and J are TRBV7-6 and TRBJ2-1; 8 bases are a match to TRBD2. There are 15 residues in the CDR3. The trim removed 3 bases at V and 9 bases at J, leaving 10 bases unmatched. Germline V gene sequence: CDR1 SGHVS, CDR2 FNYEAQ. Written as DNA, the CDR3 is TGTGCCAGCAGCTTTACACGGGAGGGTTCGAGTGAGCAGTTCTTC. This encodes CASSFTREGSSEQFF.

This chain joins TRBV9 and TRBJ2-5, with D perhaps matching TRBD2 (6 bases). CDR3 length: 14 amino acids. Germline-derived CDR1 and CDR2 are SGDLS and YYNGEE. Trimming pared 0 bases from V and 2 bases from J, leaving 8 bases between. The CDR3 is CASSVGTIQETQYF. The CDR3 DNA reads as TGTGCCAGCAGCGTAGGGACTATTCAAGAGACCCAGTACTTC. Based on the CDR3 plus reference TRBV9 and TRBJ2-5, the full variable domain is DSGVTQTPKHLITATGQRVTLRCSPRSGDLSVYWYQQSLDQGLQFLIQYYNGEERAKGNILERFSAQQFPDLHSELNLSSLELGDSALYFCASSVGTIQETQYFGPGTRLLVL.

This sequence joins TRBV5-4 and TRBJ1-1, with D tentatively TRBD1 (6 bases). The germline CDR1 and CDR2 sequences are SGHNT and YYREEE (reference sequence). CDR3 size: 11 residues. V was clipped by 4 bases and J by 10 bases, with 11 bases between them. The CDR3, as DNA: TGTGCCAGCAGCCGCGCAGGGGTAGCTTTCTTT. Translation: CASSRAGVAFF.

The rearrangement uses TRBV5-1 and TRBJ2-5, with D perhaps matching TRBD1 (6 bases). The CDR3 is 14 residues long. The V and J ends lost 0 bases and 3 bases respectively, with 9 bases between them. Germline-derived CDR1 and CDR2 are SGHRS and YFSETQ. The chain's CDR3 is CASSLEPGEETQYF. The CDR3, as DNA: TGCGCCAGCAGCTTGGAGCCAGGGGAAGAGACCCAGTACTTC.

The chain uses TRBV19 and TRBJ1-5; 8 nucleotides line up with TRBD1. Germline trimming cut 6 bases from V and 6 bases from J; bases unmatched to any gene: 7. The germline gives CDR1 LNHDA, CDR2 SQIVND (reference sequence). The CDR3 sequence is 14 residues long. The CDR3 sequence: CASRLQGVGQPQHF. The CDR3 DNA follows: TGTGCCAGTAGATTACAGGGGGTGGGTCAGCCCCAGCATTTT. Full variable domain (remainder filled in from reference TRBV19 and TRBJ1-5): DGGITQSPKYLFRKEGQNVTLSCEQNLNHDAMYWYRQDPGQGLRLIYYSQIVNDFQKGDIAEGYSVSREKKESFPLTVTSAQKNPTAFYLCASRLQGVGQPQHFGDGTRLSIL.

The chain links TRBV28 to TRBJ2-2; 9 nucleotides match TRBD2. Unmatched junction bases numbered 13, after V lost 6 bases and J lost 8 bases. The CDR3 is made up of 16 amino acids. The germline gives CDR1 MDHEN, CDR2 SYDVKM. The CDR3 spells CASSPAGRAGGGELFF. CDR3 DNA: TGTGCCAGCAGCCCGGCAGGGAGAGCGGGAGGTGGGGAGCTGTTTTTT.

The chain combines TRBV7-9 with TRBJ2-1, with 15 bases matching TRBD2. The CDR3 contains 14 residues. Germline loops: CDR1 SEHNR, CDR2 FQNEAQ (reference sequence). V was clipped by 8 bases and J by 9 bases; unmatched bases: 5. The CDR3 bases are TGTGCCAGCTCCGCGGGACTAGCGGGAGGTGAGCAGTTCTTC. Translated, it gives CASSAGLAGGEQFF.

The rearrangement links TRBV19 to TRBJ1-1; D may be TRBD1 (5 bases). The CDR3 is 16 residues long. Germline CDR1 reads LNHDA; CDR2 reads SQIVND (reference sequence). V lost 5 bases, J lost 1 base, and 17 bases lay in between. CDR3 loop: CASSSMGGRRNTEAFF. CDR3 nucleotides: TGTGCCAGTAGTTCAATGGGGGGACGGAGGAACACTGAAGCTTTCTTT.

The rearrangement links TRBV30 to TRBJ1-4, with 7 bases that match TRBD1. V lost 2 bases to trimming and J lost 7 bases; unmatched junction nucleotides: 7. The length of the CDR3 is 14 residues. The germline gives CDR1 GTSNPN, CDR2 SVGIG (reference sequence). CDR3 nucleotide sequence: TGTGCCTGGAGTTGGACAGGATTGCGTGAAAAACTGTTTTTT. This encodes CAWSWTGLREKLFF.

As concerns this clone: Compared with germline, one end of the junction differs, possibly owing to a read error. The rearrangement links TRBV7-7 to TRBJ2-5, with 8 bases aligning to TRBD1. The CDR3 contains 14 residues. Per germline, CDR1 SSHAT and CDR2 FNYEAQ (reference sequence). Written as DNA, the CDR3 is TGTGCTAGCAGCCCCCGGACAGGGTTAGAGACCCAGTACTTC. This encodes CASSPRTGLETQYF.

This rearrangement joins TRBV5-6 to TRBJ2-3; 7 bases align to TRBD2. Germline V CDR1 and CDR2: SGHDT, YYEEEE. CDR3 length: 15 amino acids. The junction had 4 bases not matched to a gene; V was cut back by 2 bases and J by 1 base. As DNA, the CDR3 is TGTGCCAGCAGCTTTCCTAGCGGCCGCACAGATACGCAGTATTTT. Its protein product is CASSFPSGRTDTQYF.

The chain carries TRBV5-4 and TRBJ2-1; maybe TRBD2 (6 bases). Trimming removed 2 bases from V and 0 bases from J, with 9 bases in between. The CDR3 covers 15 residues. Germline CDR1 SGHNT, CDR2 YYREEE (reference sequence). CDR3 protein: CASSFDGSSYNEQFF. In DNA, the CDR3 is TGTGCCAGCAGCTTTGACGGGAGCTCCTACAATGAGCAGTTCTTC.

CDR3 region: CASTPGQEVPEAFF. As DNA, the CDR3 is TGTGCCAGCACCCCAGGACAGGAGGTCCCTGAAGCTTTCTTT. The chain employs TRBV7-2 and TRBJ1-1; 7 nucleotides match TRBD1. Germline values: CDR1 SGHTA, CDR2 FQGNSA. This CDR3 has 14 amino acids. V dropped 7 bases and J dropped 6; count of bases not matched to a gene: 11. The complete variable domain, with remaining parts taken from reference TRBV7-2 and TRBJ1-1, reads GAGVSQSPSNKVTEKGKDVELRCDPISGHTALYWYRQSLGQGLEFLIYFQGNSAPDKSGLPSDRFSAERTGGSVSTLTIQRTQQEDSAVYLCASTPGQEVPEAFFGQGTRLTVV.

The chain has TRBV9 and TRBJ1-4, with D unresolved. Germline values: CDR1 SGDLS, CDR2 YYNGEE. V was trimmed by 3 bases and J by 12 bases, leaving 9 bases between them. The CDR3 runs 11 residues. Here the CDR3 DNA reads TGTGCCAGCAGCGCCACTGGAGAACTGTTTTTT. This encodes CASSATGELFF.

This clone has a single count. V is TRBV5-6 and J is TRBJ2-1; 13 bases line up with TRBD2. With V trimmed by 3 bases and J by 0 bases, 9 bases remained unmatched. Germline CDR1 SGHDT, CDR2 YYEEEE. The CDR3 contains 19 residues. CDR3 region: CASSSSGLAGADSYNEQFF. The CDR3 region has the DNA TGTGCCAGCAGCTCAAGTGGACTAGCGGGAGCGGACTCCTACAATGAGCAGTTCTTC.

The rearrangement uses TRBV28 and TRBJ2-2; TRBD1 is a possible D gene (5 bases). Germline V CDR1 and CDR2: MDHEN, SYDVKM. V gave up 3 bases and J gave up 0 bases, with 8 bases separating them. This CDR3 spans 15 amino acids. Here the CDR3 DNA reads TGTGCCAGCAGTTTCGGCAGGGCGAACACCGGGGAGCTGTTTTTT. Protein: CASSFGRANTGELFF.